The source of this TCR beta chain is a study of cytomegalovirus exposure and HLA in healthy donors. As for the study in general: In a later analysis, the 110 or so validation repertoires were reported to have used the same platform as the 600 to 700 first-cohort repertoires. Notes on the study in general: It was reportedly the case that the classifier diagnosed cytomegalovirus status with high specificity and sensitivity. Overall, about 160 TCR beta chains were annotated as cytomegalovirus-associated. Through in vitro validation, a few CMV-associated chains were shown to be specific for CMV antigens.

Profiled with immunoSEQ multiplex PCR; TCRdb holds only in-frame clones, not every one. The repertoire includes 150,000 or so clones, approximately 90% of them detected once, and roughly 6.4% sits in the top ten. To note about this clone: Its antigen is undetermined.

Germline values: CDR1 SGHNT, CDR2 YENEEA. The CDR3 loop spans 13 amino acids. Between the trimmed V and J ends, which lost 2 bases and 8 bases, there was a span of 10 bases. Specimen: PBMCs. This chain uses TRBV11-3 with TRBJ2-1; D might be TRBD2 (6 bases). This TCR was recovered from a woman aged 25-40 years in good health and CMV-seropositive. The CDR3, as DNA: TGTGCCAGCAGCTTATTGGCGGGATATGAGCAGTTCTTC. Its translation: CASSLLAGYEQFF.